This record concerns one TCR beta chain sequence. No antigen is known for it. With 3 bases removed from V and 2 bases from J, the gap between germline ends came to 2 bases. This CDR3 has 12 residues. Germline V gene lookup returns CDR1 LGHNT and CDR2 FRNRAP. The sample belongs to a study of T cell responses to AZD1222 COVID-19 vaccine. At the level of the study: Analyses pooled second doses at about 4 or about 12 weeks. Findings of the study overall: Baseline antibody screening turned up just six seropositive AZD1222 recipients.

Repertoires were generated with immunoSEQ multiplex PCR, while TCRdb's copy carries only in-frame clones and drops some. The table has 150,000 or so clones, 80% to 90% seen once. This receptor was obtained from an adult in good health. Sequences were derived from peripheral blood, sampled on day 0 of AZD1222 vaccination. This sequence joins TRBV12-5 and TRBJ1-3; D gene uncertain. The CDR3 region has the DNA TGTGCTAGTGGTTTAACTGGAAACACCATATATTTT. It encodes CASGLTGNTIYF.